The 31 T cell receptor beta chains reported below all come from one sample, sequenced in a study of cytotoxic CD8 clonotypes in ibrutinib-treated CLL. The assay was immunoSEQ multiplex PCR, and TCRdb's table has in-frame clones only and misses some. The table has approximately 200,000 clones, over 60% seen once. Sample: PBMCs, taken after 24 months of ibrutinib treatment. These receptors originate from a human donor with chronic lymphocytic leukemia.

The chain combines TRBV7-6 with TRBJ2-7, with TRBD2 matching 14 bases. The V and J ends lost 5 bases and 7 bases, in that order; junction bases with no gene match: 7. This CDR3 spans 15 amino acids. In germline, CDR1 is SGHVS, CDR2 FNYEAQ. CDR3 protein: CASSRLAGGPEEQYF. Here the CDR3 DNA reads TGTGCCAGCAGCAGACTAGCGGGAGGGCCAGAAGAGCAGTACTTC. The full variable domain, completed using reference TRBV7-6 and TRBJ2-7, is GAGVSQSPRYKVTKRGQDVALRCDPISGHVSLYWYRQALGQGPEFLTYFNYEAQQDKSGLPNDRFSAERPEGSISTLTIQRTEQRDSAMYRCASSRLAGGPEEQYFGPGTRLTVT.

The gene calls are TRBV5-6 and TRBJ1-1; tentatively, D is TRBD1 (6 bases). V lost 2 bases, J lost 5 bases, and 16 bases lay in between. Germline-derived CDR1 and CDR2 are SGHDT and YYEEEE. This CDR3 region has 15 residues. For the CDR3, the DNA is TGTGCCAGCAGCTTATACAGGGAGAAAAAGACTGAAGCTTTCTTT. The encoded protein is CASSLYREKKTEAFF.

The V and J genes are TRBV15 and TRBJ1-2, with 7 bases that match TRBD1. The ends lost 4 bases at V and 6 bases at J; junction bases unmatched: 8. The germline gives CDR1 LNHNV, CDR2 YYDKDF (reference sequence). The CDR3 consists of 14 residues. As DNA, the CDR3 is TGTGCCACCAGCAAAAATGACAGGGTGGATGGCTACACCTTC. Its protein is CATSKNDRVDGYTF. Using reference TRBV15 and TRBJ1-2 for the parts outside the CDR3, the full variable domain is DAMVIQNPRYQVTQFGKPVTLSCSQTLNHNVMYWYQQKSSQAPKLLFHYYDKDFNNEADTPDNFQSRRPNTSFCFLDIRSPGLGDTAMYLCATSKNDRVDGYTFGSGTRLTVV.

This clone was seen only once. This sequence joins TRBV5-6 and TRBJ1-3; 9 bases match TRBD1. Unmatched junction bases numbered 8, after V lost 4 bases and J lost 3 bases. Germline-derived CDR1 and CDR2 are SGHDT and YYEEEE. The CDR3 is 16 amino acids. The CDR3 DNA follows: TGTGCCAGCAGCCTAAGCGGGACAGGGAGTGGAAACACCATATATTTT. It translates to CASSLSGTGSGNTIYF. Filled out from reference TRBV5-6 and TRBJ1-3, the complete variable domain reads DAGVTQSPTHLIKTRGQQVTLRCSPKSGHDTVSWYQQALGQGPQFIFQYYEEEERQRGNFPDRFSGHQFPNYSSELNVNALLLGDSALYLCASSLSGTGSGNTIYFGEGSWLTVV.

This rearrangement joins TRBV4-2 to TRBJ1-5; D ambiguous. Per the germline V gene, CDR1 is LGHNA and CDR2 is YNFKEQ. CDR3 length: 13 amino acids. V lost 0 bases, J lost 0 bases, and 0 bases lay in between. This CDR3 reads CASSQDSNQPQHF. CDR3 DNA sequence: TGTGCCAGCAGCCAAGATAGCAATCAGCCCCAGCATTTT.

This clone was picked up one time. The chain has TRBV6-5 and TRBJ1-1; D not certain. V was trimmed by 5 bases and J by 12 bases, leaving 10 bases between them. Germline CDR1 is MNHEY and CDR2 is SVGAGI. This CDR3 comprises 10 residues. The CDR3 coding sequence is TGTGCCAGCAGTGAAGCGTCACCTTTCTTT. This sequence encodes CASSEASPFF.

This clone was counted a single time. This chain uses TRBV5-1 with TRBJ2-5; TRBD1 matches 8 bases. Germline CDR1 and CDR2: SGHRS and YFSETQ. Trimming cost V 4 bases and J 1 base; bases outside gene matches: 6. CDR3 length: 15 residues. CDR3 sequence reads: CASSTWTGPQETQYF. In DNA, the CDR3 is TGCGCCAGCAGCACATGGACAGGGCCCCAAGAGACCCAGTACTTC.

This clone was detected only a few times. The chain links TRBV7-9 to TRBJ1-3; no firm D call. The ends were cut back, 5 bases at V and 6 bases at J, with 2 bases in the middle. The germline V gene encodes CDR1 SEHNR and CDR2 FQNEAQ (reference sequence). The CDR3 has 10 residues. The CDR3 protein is CASSQNTIYF. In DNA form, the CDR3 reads TGTGCCAGCAGCCAAAACACCATATATTTT.

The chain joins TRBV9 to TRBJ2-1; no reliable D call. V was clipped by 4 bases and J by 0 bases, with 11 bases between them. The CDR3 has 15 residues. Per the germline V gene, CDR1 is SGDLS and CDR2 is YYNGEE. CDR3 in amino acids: CASSFQVSSYNEQFF. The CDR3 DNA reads TGTGCCAGCAGCTTTCAGGTCAGCTCCTACAATGAGCAGTTCTTC.

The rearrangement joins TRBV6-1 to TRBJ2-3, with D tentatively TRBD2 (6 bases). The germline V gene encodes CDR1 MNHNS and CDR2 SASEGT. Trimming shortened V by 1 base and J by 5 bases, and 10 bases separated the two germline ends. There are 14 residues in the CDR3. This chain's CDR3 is CASSEDWGEDTQYF. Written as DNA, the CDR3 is TGTGCCAGCAGTGAAGATTGGGGGGAAGATACGCAGTATTTT.

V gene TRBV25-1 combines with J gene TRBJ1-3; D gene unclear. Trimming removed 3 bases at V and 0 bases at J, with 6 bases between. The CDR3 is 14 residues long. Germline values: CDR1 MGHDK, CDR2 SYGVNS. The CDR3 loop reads CASSEFLSGNTIYF. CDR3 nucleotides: TGTGCCAGCAGTGAGTTCCTCTCTGGAAACACCATATATTTT.

CDR3 nucleotide sequence: TGTGCCAGCAGTGACGCCGGATATGAAGGCTACACCTTC. As protein: CASSDAGYEGYTF. J is TRBJ1-2 and V is TRBV6-4; D is ambiguous. The CDR3 has 13 residues. Germline V gene sequence: CDR1 MRHNA, CDR2 SNTAGT. V was cut by 2 bases and J by 8 bases, with 12 bases left in between.

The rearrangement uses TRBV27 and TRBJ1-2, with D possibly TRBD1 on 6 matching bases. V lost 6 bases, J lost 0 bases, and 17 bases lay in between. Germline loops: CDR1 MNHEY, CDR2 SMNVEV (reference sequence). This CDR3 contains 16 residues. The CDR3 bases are TGTGCCAGCAGCCTATTTCGGACAGATACTAACTATGGCTACACCTTC. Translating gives CASSLFRTDTNYGYTF.

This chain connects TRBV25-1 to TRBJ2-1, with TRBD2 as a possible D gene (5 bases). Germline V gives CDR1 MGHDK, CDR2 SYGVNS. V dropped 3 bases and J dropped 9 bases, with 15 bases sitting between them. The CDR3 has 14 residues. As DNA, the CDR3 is TGTGCCAGCAGTGACCCGGGAACCCCCACTGAGCAGTTCTTC. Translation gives CASSDPGTPTEQFF.

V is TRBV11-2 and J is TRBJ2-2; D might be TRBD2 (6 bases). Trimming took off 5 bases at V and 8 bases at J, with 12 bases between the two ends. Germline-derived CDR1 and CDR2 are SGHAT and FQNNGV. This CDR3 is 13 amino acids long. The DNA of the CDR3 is TGTGCCAGCAGCCCGGGGGTTCGGGGGGAGCTGTTTTTT. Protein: CASSPGVRGELFF.

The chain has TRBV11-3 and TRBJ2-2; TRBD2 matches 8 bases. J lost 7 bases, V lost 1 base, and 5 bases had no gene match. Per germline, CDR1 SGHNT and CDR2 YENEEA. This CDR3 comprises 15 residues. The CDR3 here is CASSLGAGVNGELFF. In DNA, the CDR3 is TGTGCCAGCAGCTTAGGAGCGGGAGTTAACGGGGAGCTGTTTTTT.

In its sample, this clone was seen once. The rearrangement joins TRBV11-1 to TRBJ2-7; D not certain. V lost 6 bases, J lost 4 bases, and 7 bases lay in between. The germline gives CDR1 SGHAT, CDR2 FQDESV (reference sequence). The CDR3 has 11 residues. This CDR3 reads CASRSGYEQYF. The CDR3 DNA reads TGTGCCAGCAGATCAGGTTACGAGCAGTACTTC.

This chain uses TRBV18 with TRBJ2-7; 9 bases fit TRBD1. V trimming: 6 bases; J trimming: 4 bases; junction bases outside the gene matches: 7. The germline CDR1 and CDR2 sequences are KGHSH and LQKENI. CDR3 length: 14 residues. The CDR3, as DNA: TGTGCCAGCTCTTTAGGACAGGGGCGGTACGAGCAGTACTTC. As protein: CASSLGQGRYEQYF.

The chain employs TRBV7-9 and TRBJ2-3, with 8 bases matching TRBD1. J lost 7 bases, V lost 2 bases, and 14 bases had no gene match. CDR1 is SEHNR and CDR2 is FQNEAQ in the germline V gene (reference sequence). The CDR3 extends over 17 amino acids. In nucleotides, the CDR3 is TGTGCCAGCAGCTTAATGGGGGGACAGGTCCAATACCATACGCAGTATTTT. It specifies CASSLMGGQVQYHTQYF.

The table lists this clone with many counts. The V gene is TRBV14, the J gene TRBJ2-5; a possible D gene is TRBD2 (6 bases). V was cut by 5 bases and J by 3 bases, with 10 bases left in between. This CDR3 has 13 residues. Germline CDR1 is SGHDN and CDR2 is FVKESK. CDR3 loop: CASSRLGKETQYF. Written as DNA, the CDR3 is TGTGCCAGCAGCAGACTAGGGAAAGAGACCCAGTACTTC.

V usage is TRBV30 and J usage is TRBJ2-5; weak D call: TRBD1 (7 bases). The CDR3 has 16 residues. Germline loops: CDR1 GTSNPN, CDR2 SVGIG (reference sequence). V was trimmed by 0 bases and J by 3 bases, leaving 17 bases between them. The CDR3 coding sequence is TGTGCCTGGAGTGTTCAAAGACAGGGAGGAAAAGAGACCCAGTACTTC. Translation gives CAWSVQRQGGKETQYF.

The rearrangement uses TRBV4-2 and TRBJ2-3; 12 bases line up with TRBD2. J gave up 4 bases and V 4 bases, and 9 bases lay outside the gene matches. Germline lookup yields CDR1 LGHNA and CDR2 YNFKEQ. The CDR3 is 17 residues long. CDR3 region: CASSRRLAGDLPDTQYF. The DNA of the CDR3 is TGTGCCAGCAGCCGGAGACTAGCGGGAGACCTCCCAGATACGCAGTATTTT.

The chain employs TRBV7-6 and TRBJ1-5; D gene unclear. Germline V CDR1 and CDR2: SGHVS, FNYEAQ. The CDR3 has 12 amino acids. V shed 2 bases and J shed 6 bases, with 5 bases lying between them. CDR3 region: CASSLWRQPQHF. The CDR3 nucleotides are TGTGCCAGCAGCTTATGGCGTCAGCCCCAGCATTTT.

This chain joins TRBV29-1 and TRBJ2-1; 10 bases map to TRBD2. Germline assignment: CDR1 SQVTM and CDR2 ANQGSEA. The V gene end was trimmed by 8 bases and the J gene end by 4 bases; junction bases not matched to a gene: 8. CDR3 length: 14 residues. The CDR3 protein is CSLYPTSGYNEQFF. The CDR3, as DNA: TGCAGCCTATATCCGACTAGCGGGTACAATGAGCAGTTCTTC.

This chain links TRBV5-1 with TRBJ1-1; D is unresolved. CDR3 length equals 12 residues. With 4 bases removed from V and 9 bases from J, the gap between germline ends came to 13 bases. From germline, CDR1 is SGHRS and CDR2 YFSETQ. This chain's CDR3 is CASSPPGSKAFF. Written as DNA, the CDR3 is TGCGCCAGCAGCCCCCCTGGGAGCAAAGCTTTCTTT.

The CDR3 region is CASSFVAEYNEQFF. The CDR3 DNA reads as TGCGCCAGCAGCTTCGTTGCGGAGTACAATGAGCAGTTCTTC. This chain links TRBV5-1 with TRBJ2-1; no firm D call. The germline V gene has CDR1 SGHRS and CDR2 YFSETQ. The CDR3 has 14 amino acids. The V end was cut by 2 bases, the J end by 4 bases, with 10 bases between.

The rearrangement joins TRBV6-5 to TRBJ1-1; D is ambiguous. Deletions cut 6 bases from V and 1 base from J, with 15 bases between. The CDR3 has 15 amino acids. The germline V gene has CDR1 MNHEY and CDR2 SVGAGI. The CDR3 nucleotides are TGTGCCAGCAGCCTACAGTCATCTCCGAACACTGAAGCTTTCTTT. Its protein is CASSLQSSPNTEAFF.

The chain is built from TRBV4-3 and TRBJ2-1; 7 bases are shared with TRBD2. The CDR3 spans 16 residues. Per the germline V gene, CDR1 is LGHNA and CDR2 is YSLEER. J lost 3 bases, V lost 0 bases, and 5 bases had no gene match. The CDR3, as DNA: TGCGCCAGCAGCCAAGATTTTAGCGGGTTCTACAATGAGCAGTTCTTC. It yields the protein CASSQDFSGFYNEQFF.

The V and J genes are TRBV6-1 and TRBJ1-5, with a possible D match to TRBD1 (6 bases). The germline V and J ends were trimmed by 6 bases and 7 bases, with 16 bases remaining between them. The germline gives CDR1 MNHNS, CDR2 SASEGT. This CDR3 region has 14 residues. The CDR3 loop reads CASSQNRVGQPQHF. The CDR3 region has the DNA TGTGCCAGCAGCCAGAACAGGGTCGGACAGCCCCAGCATTTT.

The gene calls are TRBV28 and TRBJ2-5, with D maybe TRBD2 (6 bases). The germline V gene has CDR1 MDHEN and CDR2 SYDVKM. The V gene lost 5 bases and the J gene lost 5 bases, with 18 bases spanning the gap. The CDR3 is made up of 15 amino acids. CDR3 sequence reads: CASSPGGHLRETQYF. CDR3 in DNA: TGTGCCAGCAGTCCCGGGGGTCACCTTCGGGAGACCCAGTACTTC.

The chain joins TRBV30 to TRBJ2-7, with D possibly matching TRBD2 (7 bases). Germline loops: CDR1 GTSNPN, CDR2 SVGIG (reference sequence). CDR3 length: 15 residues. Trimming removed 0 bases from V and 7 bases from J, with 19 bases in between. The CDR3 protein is CAWSVGGRPGGEQYF. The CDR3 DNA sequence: TGTGCCTGGAGTGTAGGGGGGCGCCCGGGGGGTGAGCAGTACTTC.